The rows below give T cell receptor beta chains drawn from one sample of a study of blood T cell repertoires in COVID-19. The repertoire was sequenced with immunoSEQ multiplex PCR; TCRdb's copy has only in-frame clones and lacks some. The sample holds some 120,000 clones; less than 90% are singletons and the top ten take around 2.3%. The sequenced material came from peripheral blood. The receptors derive from a man aged 30 to 45 with acute or convalescent COVID-19. Each CDR3 is given with its conserved first and last residue. The D gene is left open where the match is weak. Size tells how often a clone was seen (once, few, many) or the class of an expanded clone, and some rows leave it out.

>NA|NA|TRBJ1-3|TRBV25-1
CASSAGVSTGNTIYF
TGTGCCAGCAGTGCGGGGGTCAGTACTGGAAACACCATATATTTT
>NA|TRBD2|TRBJ2-1|TRBV11-3
CASSLDGGTSGINEQFF
TGTGCCAGCAGCTTAGATGGGGGGACTAGCGGGATCAATGAGCAGTTCTTC
>few|NA|TRBJ1-1|TRBV28
CASSSRPPGGNTEAFF
TGTGCCAGCAGTTCACGCCCCCCGGGAGGAAACACTGAAGCTTTCTTT
>NA|TRBD1|TRBJ1-5|TRBV27
CASKRWGQASNQPQHF
TGTGCCAGCAAAAGGTGGGGACAGGCTAGCAATCAGCCCCAGCATTTT
>NA|NA|TRBJ1-2|TRBV6-2/TRBV6-3
CASSYSITGGYGYTF
TGTGCCAGCAGTTACTCGATCACCGGGGGATATGGCTACACCTTC
>once|NA|TRBJ2-7|TRBV2
CASSSGAYEQYF
TGTGCCAGCAGCAGCGGCGCCTACGAGCAGTACTTC
>NA|NA|TRBJ2-1|TRBV19
CASSIYLATNEQFF
TGTGCCAGTAGTATCTACCTAGCTACCAATGAGCAGTTCTTC
>NA|NA|TRBJ2-5|TRBV19
CASSIGAGQVQETQYF
TGTGCCAGTAGTATAGGAGCGGGACAGGTCCAAGAGACCCAGTACTTC
>NA|NA|TRBJ2-3|TRBV6-5
CASSRKPTDTQYF
TGTGCCAGCAGTCGAAAGCCCACAGATACGCAGTATTTT
>NA|NA|TRBJ2-3|TRBV6-2/TRBV6-3
CASSSLRTDTQYF
TGTGCCAGCAGTTCACTACGCACAGATACGCAGTATTTT
>NA|TRBD2|TRBJ2-3|TRBV13
CASSLSSSGINTDTQYF
TGTGCCAGCAGCTTATCGTCTAGCGGGATAAACACAGATACGCAGTATTTT
>once|TRBD1|TRBJ2-1|TRBV18
CASSRANRGGEQFF
TGTGCCAGCTCACGGGCGAACAGGGGCGGTGAGCAGTTCTTC
>NA|TRBD1|TRBJ1-2|TRBV19
CASSRGQANYGYTF
TGTGCCAGTAGTAGGGGACAGGCTAACTATGGCTACACCTTC
>once|TRBD2|TRBJ2-5|TRBV6-5
CASSSTSGAQETQYF
TGTGCCAGCAGTTCAACTAGCGGGGCCCAAGAGACCCAGTACTTC
>NA|TRBD1|TRBJ1-2|TRBV6-2/TRBV6-3
CASSYRAGGIYGYTF
TGTGCCAGCAGTTATCGCGCAGGGGGAATCTATGGCTACACCTTC
>NA|TRBD1|TRBJ1-2|TRBV29-1
CSVPTGGSYGYTF
TGCAGCGTACCTACAGGGGGCAGCTATGGCTACACCTTC